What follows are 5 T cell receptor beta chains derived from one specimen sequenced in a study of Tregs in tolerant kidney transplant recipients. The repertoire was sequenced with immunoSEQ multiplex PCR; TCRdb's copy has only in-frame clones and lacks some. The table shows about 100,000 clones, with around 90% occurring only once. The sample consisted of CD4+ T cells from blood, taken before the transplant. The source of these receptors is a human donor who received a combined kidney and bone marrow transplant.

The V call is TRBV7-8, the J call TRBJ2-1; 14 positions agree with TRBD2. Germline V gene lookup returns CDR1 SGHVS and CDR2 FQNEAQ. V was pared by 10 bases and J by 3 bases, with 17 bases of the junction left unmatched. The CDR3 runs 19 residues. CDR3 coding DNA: TGTGCCACTCGAATATACAAGACTAGCGGGGGGGCGGACTACAATGAGCAGTTCTTC. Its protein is CATRIYKTSGGADYNEQFF.

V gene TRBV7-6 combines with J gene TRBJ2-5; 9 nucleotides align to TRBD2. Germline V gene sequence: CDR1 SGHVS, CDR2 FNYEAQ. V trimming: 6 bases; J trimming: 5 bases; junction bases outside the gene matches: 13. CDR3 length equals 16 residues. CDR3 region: CASRRSGGLAGETQYF. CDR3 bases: TGTGCCAGCAGACGATCCGGGGGGCTAGCGGGGGAGACCCAGTACTTC.

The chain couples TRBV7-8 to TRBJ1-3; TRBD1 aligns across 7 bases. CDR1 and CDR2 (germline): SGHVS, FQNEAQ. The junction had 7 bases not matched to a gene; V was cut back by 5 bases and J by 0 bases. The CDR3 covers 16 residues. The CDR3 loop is CASSRGQLLSGNTIYF. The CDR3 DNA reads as TGTGCCAGCAGCCGGGGACAGCTCCTCTCTGGAAACACCATATATTTT.

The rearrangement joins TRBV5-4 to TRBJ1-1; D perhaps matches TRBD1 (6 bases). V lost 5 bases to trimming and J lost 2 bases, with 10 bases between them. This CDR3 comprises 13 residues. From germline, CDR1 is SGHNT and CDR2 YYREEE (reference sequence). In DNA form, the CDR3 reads TGTGCCAGCAGGACGGACAGAAACACTGAAGCTTTCTTT. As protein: CASRTDRNTEAFF.

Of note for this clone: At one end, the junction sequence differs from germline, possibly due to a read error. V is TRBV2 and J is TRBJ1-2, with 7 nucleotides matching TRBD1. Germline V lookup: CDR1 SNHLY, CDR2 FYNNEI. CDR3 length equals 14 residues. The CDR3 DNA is TGTGCCAGCAGTGAAGCCGGGACAGATTATGGCCACACCTTC. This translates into CASSEAGTDYGHTF.